These 22 T cell receptor beta chains originate from one sample sequenced in a study of T cells after yellow fever vaccination. From the 5' RACE reads, TCRdb called clonotypes with MiXCR, one entry per CDR3 protein. The sample has under 350,000 distinct CDR3 sequences, about 4% seen once; the top ten hold around 25%. This specimen was PBMCs, taken 5 days after the yellow fever booster vaccination. All receptors come from a man between 18 and 29 years old who received the YFV17D yellow fever vaccine.

J is TRBJ2-7 and V is TRBV18; tentative D call: TRBD1 (6 bases). CDR1 KGHSH and CDR2 LQKENI come from the germline V gene. The V end lost 3 bases, the J end lost 7 bases, and 13 bases lay between the germline ends. This CDR3 region has 13 residues. For the CDR3, the DNA is TGTGCCAGCTCACCTCAGGGGACGGGGGAGCAGTACGTC. Its translation is CASSPQGTGEQYV.

This chain links TRBV18 with TRBJ2-7; 9 bases map to TRBD1. The CDR3 sequence is 16 residues long. V was pared by 5 bases and J by 3 bases, with 11 bases of the junction left unmatched. Germline V gives CDR1 KGHSH, CDR2 LQKENI. The CDR3 DNA reads TGTGCCAGCTCATCCCTGGGGGGACAGGGTAACTACGAGCAGTACGTC. Translated, it gives CASSSLGGQGNYEQYV.

The table lists this clonotype with many counts. The chain employs TRBV7-9 and TRBJ1-6; 7 bases are shared with TRBD1. V was pared by 5 bases and J by 10 bases, with 8 bases of the junction left unmatched. The CDR3 contains 14 residues. CDR1 SEHNR and CDR2 FQNEAQ come from the germline V gene (reference sequence). CDR3 DNA: TGTGCCAGCAGCCTCGGAGGACAGGACTCACCCCTCCACTTT. Its protein is CASSLGGQDSPLHF.

This clonotype has just a few counts. The chain joins TRBV24-1 to TRBJ1-5, with D unclear. Between the trimmed V and J ends, which lost 4 bases and 1 base, there was a span of 4 bases. Germline CDR1 and CDR2: KGHDR and SFDVKD. The CDR3 runs 13 residues. Written as DNA, the CDR3 is TGTGCCACCAGTGAGTCGAGCAATCAGCCCCAGCATTTT. Translation: CATSESSNQPQHF.

The chain couples TRBV7-9 to TRBJ2-1, with TRBD1 matching 8 bases. Losses at the gene ends were 4 bases for V and 5 bases for J; bases not matched to a gene: 4. The CDR3 length is 14 residues. Looked up from germline, CDR1 is SEHNR and CDR2 is FQNEAQ (reference sequence). CDR3 protein: CASSSRTGNNEQFF. CDR3 DNA sequence: TGTGCCAGCAGCTCGCGGACAGGGAACAATGAGCAGTTCTTC. Looking up the rest from reference TRBV7-9 and TRBJ2-1 gives the full variable domain: DTGVSQNPRHKITKRGQNVTFRCDPISEHNRLYWYRQTLGQGPEFLTYFQNEAQLEKSRLLSDRFSAERPKGSFSTLEIQRTEQGDSAMYLCASSSRTGNNEQFFGPGTRLTVL.

This clonotype was observed at least ten times. The genes are TRBV5-1 and TRBJ2-3, with 8 bases fitting TRBD1. This CDR3 has 14 amino acids. Germline CDR1 SGHRS, CDR2 YFSETQ. The junction had 5 bases not matched to a gene; V was cut back by 6 bases and J by 2 bases. CDR3 sequence: CASTSTGDTDTQYF. The CDR3 coding sequence is TGCGCCAGCACGTCGACAGGGGACACAGATACGCAGTATTTT.

This clonotype was seen only a few times. J is TRBJ2-3 and V is TRBV19; D tentatively fits TRBD1 or TRBD2 (5 bases each). V lost 7 bases, J lost 14 bases, and 25 bases lay in between. This CDR3 spans 14 amino acids. CDR1 is LNHDA and CDR2 is SQIVND in the germline V gene (reference sequence). CDR3 amino acids: CASTHGAGKNRWYF. The CDR3 DNA is TGTGCCAGTACCCACGGGGCCGGGAAAAATCGTTGGTATTTT. Filled out from reference TRBV19 and TRBJ2-3, the complete variable domain reads DGGITQSPKYLFRKEGQNVTLSCEQNLNHDAMYWYRQDPGQGLRLIYYSQIVNDFQKGDIAEGYSVSREKKESFPLTVTSAQKNPTAFYLCASTHGAGKNRWYFGPGTRLTVL.

The J gene is TRBJ2-7, the V gene TRBV5-1; D perhaps matches TRBD2 (6 bases). The V gene's germline CDR1 is SGHRS and CDR2 YFSETQ. V was shortened by 2 bases and J by 6 bases, with 15 bases between the two germline ends. The CDR3 is 14 residues long. As DNA, the CDR3 is TGCGCCAGCAGCTTCCGGGACTCTCCGGGCGAGCAGTACTTC. Its protein is CASSFRDSPGEQYF.

This clonotype showed up just a few times. This chain links TRBV18 with TRBJ2-7, with TRBD1 identical over 8 bases. The V gene's germline CDR1 is KGHSH and CDR2 LQKENI. The CDR3 totals 15 residues. V was pared by 3 bases and J by 0 bases, with 4 bases of the junction left unmatched. CDR3 DNA: TGTGCCAGCTCACCCAGGACAGGGTACTCCTACGAGCAGTACGTC. Encoded protein: CASSPRTGYSYEQYV.

This clonotype was counted a few times. The chain is built from TRBV4-1 and TRBJ1-1; TRBD1 is a possible D gene (6 bases). CDR1 MGHRA and CDR2 YSYEKL come from the germline V gene. The V end lost 0 bases, the J end lost 0 bases, and 8 bases lay between the germline ends. The length of the CDR3 is 15 residues. This chain's CDR3 is CASSQEGTLNTEAFF. For the CDR3, the DNA is TGCGCCAGCAGCCAAGAGGGGACACTGAACACTGAAGCTTTCTTT.

The sample holds a few counts of this clonotype. The chain has TRBV29-1 and TRBJ1-6; the D gene is possibly TRBD1 (5 bases). Germline V gene data show CDR1 as SQVTM and CDR2 as ANQGSEA. This CDR3 comprises 13 residues. Trimming left V 4 bases short and J 9 bases short, with 13 bases between. The CDR3 coding sequence is TGCAGCGTTGGCCAGGGTGCGGGTTCACCCCTCCACTTT. Its translation: CSVGQGAGSPLHF.

The sample holds many counts of this clonotype. This chain uses TRBV24-1 with TRBJ2-3; D gene ambiguous. V was pared by 6 bases and J by 0 bases, with 9 bases between. The CDR3 consists of 14 residues. Germline V gives CDR1 KGHDR, CDR2 SFDVKD. CDR3 nucleotides: TGTGCCACCAGTATGACACCTAGCACAGATACGCAGTATTTT. It encodes CATSMTPSTDTQYF.

The genes are TRBV10-3 and TRBJ2-2, with D perhaps matching TRBD1 or TRBD2 (5 bases each). Germline CDR1 ENHRY, CDR2 SYGVKD. CDR3 size: 16 residues. The V and J ends lost 4 bases and 2 bases respectively, with 14 bases between them. CDR3 sequence: CAISAGTAVNTGELFF. CDR3 bases: TGTGCCATCAGTGCCGGGACCGCCGTAAACACCGGGGAGCTGTTTTTT.

V usage is TRBV7-2 and J usage is TRBJ2-2; the D is unclear. The germline V gene has CDR1 SGHTA and CDR2 FQGNSA. The CDR3 contains 13 residues. Trimming stripped 5 bases from V and 6 bases from J, with 10 bases between. CDR3 DNA: TGTGCCAGCAGCCCCACAGCCTCCGGGGAGCTGTTTTTT. This gives the protein CASSPTASGELFF.

The table lists this clonotype with a few counts. V is TRBV20-1 and J is TRBJ2-3, with 8 bases identical to TRBD2. V gave up 2 bases and J gave up 1 base; unmatched junction bases: 5. Germline values: CDR1 DFQATT, CDR2 SNEGSKA (reference sequence). This CDR3 region has 15 residues. This CDR3 is CSARSTSGRTDTQYF. The CDR3 DNA sequence: TGCAGTGCTAGAAGTACTAGCGGTCGCACAGATACGCAGTATTTT.

In its sample, this clonotype was seen many times. The V call is TRBV7-2, the J call TRBJ2-7, with TRBD2 matching 7 bases. The V gene's germline CDR1 is SGHTA and CDR2 FQGNSA. This CDR3 has 14 residues. V dropped 4 bases and J dropped 2; count of bases not matched to a gene: 5. CDR3 nucleotide sequence: TGTGCCAGCAGCTACCAGACTAGCACCTACGAGCAGTACGTC. This translates into CASSYQTSTYEQYV.

This clonotype came up many times. The V call is TRBV20-1, the J call TRBJ1-6; maybe TRBD1 (5 bases). The germline V gene has CDR1 DFQATT and CDR2 SNEGSKA (reference sequence). The CDR3 has 12 residues. Trimming took off 3 bases at V and 6 bases at J, with 6 bases between the two ends. CDR3 residues: CSASGTNSPLHF. CDR3 coding DNA: TGCAGTGCTAGCGGGACTAATTCACCCCTCCACTTT.

This clonotype was observed a few times. This rearrangement joins TRBV29-1 to TRBJ1-4, with D possibly being TRBD1 (5 bases). CDR1 and CDR2 from the germline V gene are SQVTM and ANQGSEA. V was trimmed by 4 bases and J by 3 bases, leaving 9 bases between them. This CDR3 region has 13 residues. The CDR3 DNA sequence: TGCAGCGTTGGGGGGGTGGCTAATGAAAAACTGTTTTTT. Translated: CSVGGVANEKLFF.

This clonotype was counted only a few times. The chain links TRBV10-3 to TRBJ1-1, with D perhaps matching TRBD1 (6 bases). V was pared by 6 bases and J by 1 base, with 6 bases between. Germline loops: CDR1 ENHRY, CDR2 SYGVKD. This CDR3 is 12 amino acids long. CDR3 in DNA: TGTGCCATCAGGGACAGGAACACTGAAGCTTTCTTT. This translates into CAIRDRNTEAFF.

The rearrangement uses TRBV6-6 and TRBJ2-7; unclear D gene. There are 12 residues in the CDR3. The germline V gene has CDR1 MNHNY and CDR2 SVGAGI (reference sequence). Between the trimmed V and J ends, which lost 6 bases and 7 bases, there was a span of 13 bases. The CDR3 DNA sequence: TGTGCCAGCAGCCCGGGCCCCCAAGAGCAGTACGTC. It is translated as CASSPGPQEQYV.

In its sample, this clonotype was seen many times. The chain recombines TRBV20-1 with TRBJ2-1, with a possible D match to TRBD1 (5 bases). The CDR3 consists of 14 residues. Germline V gene sequence: CDR1 DFQATT, CDR2 SNEGSKA (reference sequence). Trimming left V 4 bases short and J 6 bases short, with 16 bases between. The CDR3 spells CSATPSGRVNEQFF. CDR3 bases: TGCAGTGCTACCCCATCCGGCAGGGTCAATGAGCAGTTCTTC.

The rearrangement links TRBV4-3 to TRBJ2-7; tentatively, D is TRBD1 (6 bases). The CDR3 has 14 amino acids. Germline assignment: CDR1 LGHNA and CDR2 YSLEER. Trimming removed 2 bases at V and 0 bases at J, with 8 bases between. This CDR3 reads CASSQLQGSYEQYF. CDR3 sequence (DNA): TGCGCCAGCAGCCAACTACAGGGCTCCTACGAGCAGTACTTC.